This T cell receptor (beta chain) was observed in a study of cytomegalovirus exposure and HLA in healthy donors (dated by TCRdb to between 2016 and 2019). Regarding the study in general: According to an earlier analysis of a few hundred of the donors, 150 million to 200 million T cells yielded roughly 100 million unique TCR beta sequences and approximately 280 Gb of sequence data. A later genetic analysis took genome-wide SNP genotypes for about 55% of the 666 donors and used that subset as a discovery cohort. In a later analysis, previously published TCR beta repertoires from 670 or so donors were re-analyzed and high-resolution HLA genotyping was added so that TCR occurrence patterns could be studied. The later analysis used no new phenotypic data to find candidate immune exposures, relying instead on TCR beta sequences and their occurrence across donors. Every repertoire in the discovery cohort had been generated on one and the same sequencing platform. Typing coverage varied by locus: roughly 620-630 donors for A, B, C, DRB1 and DQB1; more than 500 for DQA1; approximately 570 for DPA1; approximately 470 for DPB1. Alongside the repertoire data, information on donor age, sex, ethnicity and CMV serostatus was compiled. High-throughput TCR immunosequencing, statistical association of individual TCRs with disease status, and machine learning were combined to predict cytomegalovirus infection status. The study aimed to test whether cataloging public T cell receptors could reveal signatures of past pathogen exposure. On average, around 200,000 unique TCR beta nucleotide sequences were sequenced per donor among roughly 430 genotyped donors of the cohort, with 15% to 20% of those sequences being non-productive. Roughly five DR-DQ haplotypes were treated as single units for association and clustering because of strong linkage in the cohort. To decide whether each TCR beta V gene segment behaved as functional or pseudogenic, an earlier analysis of some 570 of the donors relied on high-throughput TCR beta sequencing. An early release that covered 500 to 800 HLA-typed donors contained around 300 gigabases of sequencing data and around 80 million unique TCR sequences. Besides the first cohort of 666 subjects, a separate validation cohort made up of about 120 different subjects was used. Among the roughly 400 genotyped donors, about 85% belonged to the genetic ancestry cluster associated with self-reported Caucasian donors. Both class I and class II loci were covered by HLA typing, at four-digit resolution. The T cell repertoires of about 700 subjects were profiled by immunosequencing and related to cytomegalovirus serostatus. Study-wide findings and limitations: Presence/absence analyses assumed roughly uniform sequencing depth across donors, an assumption that may not hold. A cluster of highly shared sequence variants was judged likely to be a technical artifact of the sequencing pipeline. Because some donors lacked HLA typing at each locus, the association tests relied only on the typed subset. The earlier analysis of 587 of the donors excluded over 15 rarely observed V segments, including chromosome 9 orphons, because counts were too low. A later analysis associated 16,951 TCR beta sequences with specific HLA alleles at a false discovery rate of 0.05. In an earlier analysis of about 540 of the donors, most TCR beta V segments were observed in productive rearrangements about 87% or about 30% of the time, broadly matching IMGT annotations. Several of the top co-occurrence clusters appeared to be linked to parvovirus B19, influenza, CMV and Epstein-Barr virus, according to a later analysis. A later analysis found that most CMV-associated TCR beta chains appeared HLA-restricted, with HLA associations seemingly driven largely by CMV exposure. A total of fewer than 200 TCR beta chains were listed by the study as associated with cytomegalovirus. A further reported finding was that TCR beta sequences accurately predicted the HLA-A and HLA-B alleles for most subjects in the first cohort. In a later analysis, HLA-associated TCR beta chains showed more clonal expansion and lower generation probabilities than non-associated chains that were equally common. While some public TCRs were present in many individuals, most TCR sequences turned up only very rarely across donors. In a later genetic analysis, a missense DCLRE1C variant was associated with V-gene and J-gene trimming of TCR beta chains, and the association was replicated in an independent cohort. According to a later analysis, TCR association rates differed among HLA loci, with DRB1 alleles showing the most associated TCRs and HLA-C alleles showing the fewest. Some IMGT-functional V segments, including TRBV6-2 and TRBV6-3, could not be told apart with the 87-base-pair reads, so those segments were excluded. According to the authors, the approach could potentially be generalized to other disease states and immunological phenotypes. In vitro tests confirmed that a few of the cytomegalovirus-associated TCR beta chains recognize cytomegalovirus antigens. This cohort had only TCR beta chains sequenced, and the lack of alpha or paired-chain data limited which features could be detected. Strong co-occurrence of HLA alleles, especially DR and DQ, made assigning TCR associations to individual alleles difficult. The only immune exposure information available for the cohort was CMV serostatus. In both the original and validation cohorts, the classifier was reported to diagnose cytomegalovirus status with high specificity and sensitivity. A later genetic analysis reported fewer N-insertions in productive TCRs among donors in an Asian-associated ancestry cluster than the approximately 670-donor mean. Correlated functional status among segregating V segments might be attributable to linkage disequilibrium, but an unknown experimental factor could not be ruled out.

The cohort consisted of some 670 healthy bone marrow donors. All cohort members were sampled while nominally healthy, although unrecorded immune exposures were likely present. The donor was CMV seropositive and belonged to the group of a few hundred seropositive cohort members. A peripheral blood sample was collected from each donor, and TCR beta sequencing was performed on peripheral blood mononuclear cells. Genomic DNA was extracted from the blood cell samples with the Qiagen DNeasy Blood Extraction Kit. Worth noting for this clone: No cognate antigen has been identified for it. Per-base quality was not reported, and no clone a single base away is much larger than it.

The CDR3, cysteine through phenylalanine, is 17 amino acids long. The kept DNA is CDR3 alone, 51 bases in frame from the first base. Trimmed from V: 5 bases; trimmed from J: 5 bases; junction bases lacking a gene match: 12. As encoded in the germline V gene (reference sequence), CDR1 is MNHEY while CDR2 is SMNVEV. The library relied on the immunoSEQ multiplex PCR assay. For the multiplex PCR, a mixture combining 60 forward primers for TCR Vbeta segments and 13 reverse primers for TCR Jbeta segments was used. A multiplex PCR assay on genomic DNA amplified the CDR3 region of rearranged TCR beta genes. The amplified TCR beta libraries were sequenced on the Illumina HiSeq System as 87-base-pair reads. In the source study's methods: A later analysis tallied 70 million to 100 million unique TCR beta chains across the 666 repertoires, and around 9.9 million of those chains were shared by two or more donors. Raw reads were error-corrected and collapsed into unique sequences by a nearest-neighbor algorithm in which closely related sequences were merged to remove PCR and sequencing errors. CDR3 sequences were aligned to IMGT reference sequences to assign V, D and J gene segments. Each retained sequence needed at least a six-nucleotide match to both a V gene segment and a J gene segment. Rearrangements were called productive when the CDR3 lacked stop codons and stayed in frame with V and J; all others were non-productive. CDR3 was defined by IMGT convention, running from the second conserved V-encoded cysteine to the conserved J-encoded phenylalanine. In an earlier analysis of roughly 580 of the donors, sequences lacking an unambiguous match to a single V gene segment were excluded. In an earlier analysis of approximately 500 of the donors, a V segment was called functional when productive rearrangements were above 56.7%, and segregating when the standard deviation between donors exceeded 5%. To diagnose cytomegalovirus status from the catalog of TCR beta chain sequences, a statistical classification framework was built. In a later analysis, V and J genes were assigned by comparing TCR nucleotide sequences against IMGT/GENE-DB human TR gene sequences. A later analysis assigned CDR3 sequences and most-parsimonious VDJ recombination scenarios with the TCRdist pipeline. In a later analysis, each TCR beta chain was defined by its CDR3 amino acid sequence together with its V-gene family, and reads lacking a unique V-gene family were excluded. In a later analysis, some 600 highly shared, low-generation-probability nucleotide sequences were removed to address suspected cross-contamination and a sequencing artifact. In a later analysis, a clonal expansion index was calculated for each public chain from normalized within-repertoire ranks of inferred template counts. A later analysis computed generation probabilities with a VDJ recombination model fitted to out-of-frame rearrangements, and checked the results against IGoR. In a later analysis, TCR-TCR, TCR-HLA and TCR-CMV co-occurrence was scored with hypergeometric tests, and a repertoire-size bias correction was applied to TCR pairs. In a later analysis, false discovery rates were estimated by permuting HLA or CMV assignments 20 times. A later analysis grouped co-occurring TCRs with DBSCAN, adding TCRdist sequence similarity when clustering within HLA-allele-positive subsets. Repertoires with fewer than 30,000 or more than 120,000 public chains, plus five repertoires with anomalous nucleotide sharing, were excluded from co-occurrence clustering. TCRdb stores this immuneACCESS table with in-frame sequences only. Part of the clones is absent; in the studies checked, under half of the shortfall reflects unresolved V genes, and no reason is known for the rest. V, J and clone size are those of that table, while D and trimming were read from the DNA. Here the sample has 100,000 to 150,000 clones; 65% to 85% occur a single time. The ten largest clones take up about 3.9% of the sample.

The TCR sequence derives from a young man in good health and CMV-seropositive. Sequencing was performed on PBMCs. Recombination joined TRBV27 with TRBJ1-6; 7 bases in the junction line up with TRBD1. Here the CDR3 is given as CASSDLSTGRNNSPLHF. The DNA sequence follows: TGTGCCAGCAGTGACCTCTCGACAGGGAGAAATAATTCACCCCTCCACTTT.